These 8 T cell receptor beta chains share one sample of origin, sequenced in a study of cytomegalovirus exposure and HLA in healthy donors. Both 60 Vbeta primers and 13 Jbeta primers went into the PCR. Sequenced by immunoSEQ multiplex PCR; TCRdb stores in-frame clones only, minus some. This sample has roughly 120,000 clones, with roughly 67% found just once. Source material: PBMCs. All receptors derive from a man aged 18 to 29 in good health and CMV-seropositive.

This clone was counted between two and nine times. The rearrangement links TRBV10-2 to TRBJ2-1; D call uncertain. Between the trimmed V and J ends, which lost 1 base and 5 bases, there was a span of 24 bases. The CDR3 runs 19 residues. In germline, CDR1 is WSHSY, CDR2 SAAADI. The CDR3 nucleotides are TGCGCCAGCAGTGAGTGGGTGGCCTTCACTGTGTTGGGCCACAATGAGCAGTTCTTC. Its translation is CASSEWVAFTVLGHNEQFF.

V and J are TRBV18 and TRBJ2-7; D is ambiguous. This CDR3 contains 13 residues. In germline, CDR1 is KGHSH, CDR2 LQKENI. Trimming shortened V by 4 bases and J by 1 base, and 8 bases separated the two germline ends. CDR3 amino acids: CASSRVESYEQYF. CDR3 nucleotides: TGTGCCAGCTCACGCGTCGAGTCCTACGAGCAGTACTTC. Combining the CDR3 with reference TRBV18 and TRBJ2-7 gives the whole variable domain NAGVMQNPRHLVRRRGQEARLRCSPMKGHSHVYWYRQLPEEGLKFMVYLQKENIIDESGMPKERFSAEFPKEGPSILRIQQVVRGDSAAYFCASSRVESYEQYFGPGTRLTVT.

Here the CDR3 DNA reads TGTGCCAGCAGTTACGTAATGGGACTCTATAATTCACCCCTCCACTTT. Translating it yields CASSYVMGLYNSPLHF. This rearrangement joins TRBV6-5 to TRBJ1-6; TRBD1 is a possible D gene (5 bases). Per germline, CDR1 MNHEY and CDR2 SVGAGI. The CDR3 consists of 16 residues. V lost 2 bases to trimming and J lost 3 bases, with 11 bases between them.

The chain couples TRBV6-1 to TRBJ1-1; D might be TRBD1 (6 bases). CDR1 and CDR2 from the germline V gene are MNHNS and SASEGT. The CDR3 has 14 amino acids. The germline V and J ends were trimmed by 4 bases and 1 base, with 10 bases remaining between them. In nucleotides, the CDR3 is TGTGCCAGCAGTGCTAAACAGGGGAACACTGAAGCTTTCTTT. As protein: CASSAKQGNTEAFF.

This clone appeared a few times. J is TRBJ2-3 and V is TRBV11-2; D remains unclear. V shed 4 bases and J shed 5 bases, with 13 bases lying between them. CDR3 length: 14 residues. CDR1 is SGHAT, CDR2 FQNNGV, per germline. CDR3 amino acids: CASSYNTVQDTQYF. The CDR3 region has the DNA TGTGCCAGCAGCTACAATACAGTGCAAGATACGCAGTATTTT.

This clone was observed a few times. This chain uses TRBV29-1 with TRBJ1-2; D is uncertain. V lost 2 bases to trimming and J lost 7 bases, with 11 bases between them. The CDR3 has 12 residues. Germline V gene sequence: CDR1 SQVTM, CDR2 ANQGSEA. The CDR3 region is CSVEPGEGGYTF. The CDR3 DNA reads TGCAGCGTTGAACCCGGGGAGGGTGGCTACACCTTC.

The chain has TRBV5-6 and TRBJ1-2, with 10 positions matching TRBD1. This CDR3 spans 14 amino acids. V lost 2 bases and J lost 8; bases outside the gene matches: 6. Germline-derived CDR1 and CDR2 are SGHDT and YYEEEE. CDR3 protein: CASSLGQGVIGYTF. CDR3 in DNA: TGTGCCAGCAGCTTAGGACAGGGGGTGATCGGCTACACCTTC. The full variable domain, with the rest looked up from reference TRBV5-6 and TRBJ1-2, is DAGVTQSPTHLIKTRGQQVTLRCSPKSGHDTVSWYQQALGQGPQFIFQYYEEEERQRGNFPDRFSGHQFPNYSSELNVNALLLGDSALYLCASSLGQGVIGYTFGSGTRLTVV.

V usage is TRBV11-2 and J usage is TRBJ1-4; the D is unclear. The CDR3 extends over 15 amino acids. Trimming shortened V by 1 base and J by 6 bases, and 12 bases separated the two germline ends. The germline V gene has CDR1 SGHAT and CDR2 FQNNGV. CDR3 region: CASSLGTRAHEKLFF. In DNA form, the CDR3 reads TGTGCCAGCAGCTTAGGTACGAGGGCGCATGAAAAACTGTTTTTT.